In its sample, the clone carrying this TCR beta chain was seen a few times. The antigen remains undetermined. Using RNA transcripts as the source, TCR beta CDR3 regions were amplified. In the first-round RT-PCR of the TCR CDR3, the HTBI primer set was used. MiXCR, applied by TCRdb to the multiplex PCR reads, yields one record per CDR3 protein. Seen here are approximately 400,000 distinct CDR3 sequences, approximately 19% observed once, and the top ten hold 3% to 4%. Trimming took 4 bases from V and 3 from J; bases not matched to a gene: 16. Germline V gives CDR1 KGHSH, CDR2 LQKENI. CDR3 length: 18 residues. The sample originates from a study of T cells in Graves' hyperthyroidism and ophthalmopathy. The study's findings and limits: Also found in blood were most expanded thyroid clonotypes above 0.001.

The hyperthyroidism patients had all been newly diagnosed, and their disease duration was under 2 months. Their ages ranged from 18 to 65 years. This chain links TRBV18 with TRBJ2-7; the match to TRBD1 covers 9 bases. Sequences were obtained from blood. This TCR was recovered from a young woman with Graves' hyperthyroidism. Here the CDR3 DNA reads TGTGCCAGCTCACAAACCCTCGGGCGCGGGACAGGGTACTACGAGCAGTACTTC. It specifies CASSQTLGRGTGYYEQYF. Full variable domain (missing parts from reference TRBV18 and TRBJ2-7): NAGVMQNPRHLVRRRGQEARLRCSPMKGHSHVYWYRQLPEEGLKFMVYLQKENIIDESGMPKERFSAEFPKEGPSILRIQQVVRGDSAAYFCASSQTLGRGTGYYEQYFGPGTRLTVT.